This is a list of T cell receptor beta chains from one sample in a study of shared clonotypes between healthy human individuals. Here immunoSEQ multiplex PCR was the method, and the copy in TCRdb shows in-frame clones only, minus some. The table lists approximately 2,200,000 clones, 90% to 95% of them singletons. Sequenced material: naive CD8+ T cells from PBMCs. These receptors were taken from a man younger than 35 in good health. Some clones in this sample may be carry-over from other donors' samples. Both conserved end residues are part of each CDR3. The D gene is left open where the match is weak. Only some rows state a clone size, as once, few, many or a class for expanded clones.

j_call: TRBJ2-1; clone_size: -; d_call: -; v_call: TRBV5-1; cdr3_aa: CASSAGGNEQFF; cdr3_nt: TGCGCCAGCAGCGCTGGTGGCAATGAGCAGTTCTTC
j_call: TRBJ2-3; clone_size: -; d_call: TRBD2; v_call: TRBV5-1; cdr3_aa: CASSLWTDPRTSGRASTDTQYF; cdr3_nt: TGCGCCAGCAGCCTATGGACGGATCCTCGGACTAGCGGGAGGGCCAGCACAGATACGCAGTATTTT
j_call: TRBJ2-1; clone_size: -; d_call: -; v_call: TRBV6-6; cdr3_aa: CASTPRTITNEQFF; cdr3_nt: TGTGCCAGCACCCCACGGACGATTACGAATGAGCAGTTCTTC
j_call: TRBJ1-2; clone_size: -; d_call: -; v_call: TRBV19; cdr3_aa: CASSINRPTGYGYTF; cdr3_nt: TGTGCCAGTAGTATTAATCGGCCGACCGGTTATGGCTACACCTTC
j_call: TRBJ2-1; clone_size: -; d_call: TRBD2; v_call: TRBV7-9; cdr3_aa: CASSLAGGSTYNEQFF; cdr3_nt: TGTGCCAGCAGCTTAGCGGGCGGGAGCACATACAATGAGCAGTTCTTC
j_call: TRBJ1-2; clone_size: -; d_call: -; v_call: TRBV18; cdr3_aa: CASSTPQAYGYTF; cdr3_nt: TGTGCCAGCTCAACCCCACAGGCCTATGGCTACACCTTC
j_call: TRBJ2-1; clone_size: -; d_call: -; v_call: TRBV14; cdr3_aa: CASSHLAGLPRGEQFF; cdr3_nt: TGTGCCAGCAGCCATCTGGCTGGACTACCACGCGGTGAGCAGTTCTTC
j_call: TRBJ2-7; clone_size: -; d_call: -; v_call: TRBV6-5; cdr3_aa: CASSARIWAHEQYF; cdr3_nt: TGTGCCAGCAGTGCCCGAATTTGGGCCCACGAGCAGTACTTC
j_call: TRBJ2-2; clone_size: -; d_call: TRBD1; v_call: TRBV7-9; cdr3_aa: CASSLLGQGDTGELFF; cdr3_nt: TGTGCCAGCAGCTTACTCGGACAGGGAGACACCGGGGAGCTGTTTTTT
j_call: TRBJ2-2; clone_size: -; d_call: -; v_call: TRBV6-5; cdr3_aa: CASSLTVGELFF; cdr3_nt: TGTGCCAGCAGTTTGACGGTGGGGGAGCTGTTTTTT
j_call: TRBJ2-5; clone_size: -; d_call: -; v_call: TRBV7-9; cdr3_aa: CASSYSTETQYF; cdr3_nt: TGTGCCAGCAGTTACAGCACAGAGACCCAGTACTTC
j_call: TRBJ1-1; clone_size: -; d_call: -; v_call: TRBV29-1; cdr3_aa: CSVYYRSGSELNTEAFF; cdr3_nt: TGCAGCGTTTATTATCGGTCGGGTAGTGAACTGAACACTGAAGCTTTCTTT
j_call: TRBJ2-7; clone_size: few; d_call: -; v_call: TRBV2; cdr3_aa: CASTRGGQIHSYEQYF; cdr3_nt: TGTGCCAGCACCCGAGGAGGTCAGATTCACTCCTACGAGCAGTACTTC
j_call: TRBJ1-1; clone_size: -; d_call: -; v_call: TRBV6-1; cdr3_aa: CASSASIINTEAFF; cdr3_nt: TGTGCCAGCAGTGCCTCAATCATTAACACTGAAGCTTTCTTT
j_call: TRBJ2-3; clone_size: -; d_call: -; v_call: TRBV4-1; cdr3_aa: CASTPRWGDSSTDTQYF; cdr3_nt: TGCGCCAGCACCCCCCGGTGGGGGGATTCTAGCACAGATACGCAGTATTTT
j_call: TRBJ1-5; clone_size: -; d_call: -; v_call: TRBV6-1; cdr3_aa: CATNPWGFSNQPQHF; cdr3_nt: TGTGCCACCAACCCCTGGGGATTCAGCAATCAGCCCCAGCATTTT
j_call: TRBJ2-2; clone_size: -; d_call: -; v_call: TRBV6-5; cdr3_aa: CASTYHPPGAVGELFF; cdr3_nt: TGTGCCAGCACTTATCATCCGCCAGGGGCCGTCGGGGAGCTGTTTTTT
j_call: TRBJ2-3; clone_size: -; d_call: -; v_call: TRBV27; cdr3_aa: CASRPMESGTDTQYF; cdr3_nt: TGTGCCTCAAGACCGATGGAGAGCGGTACAGATACGCAGTATTTT
j_call: TRBJ2-2; clone_size: once; d_call: TRBD2; v_call: TRBV19; cdr3_aa: CASSIGTSGAGELFF; cdr3_nt: TGTGCCAGTAGTATAGGGACTAGCGGCGCCGGGGAGCTGTTTTTT
j_call: TRBJ2-2; clone_size: -; d_call: TRBD2; v_call: TRBV11-3; cdr3_aa: CASSQIAGGLNTGELFF; cdr3_nt: TGTGCCAGCAGCCAAATAGCGGGAGGACTAAACACCGGGGAGCTGTTTTTT
j_call: TRBJ2-7; clone_size: -; d_call: -; v_call: TRBV6-1; cdr3_aa: CASRIGRSYEQYF; cdr3_nt: TGTGCCAGCAGAATAGGGAGGTCCTACGAGCAGTACTTC
j_call: TRBJ2-1; clone_size: -; d_call: -; v_call: TRBV27; cdr3_aa: CASSNNIIYNEQFF; cdr3_nt: TGTGCCAGCAGCAACAACATCATCTACAATGAGCAGTTCTTC
j_call: TRBJ2-7; clone_size: -; d_call: -; v_call: TRBV21-1; cdr3_aa: CASSKIVVAGRSYEQYF; cdr3_nt: TGTGCCAGCAGCAAAATAGTGGTAGCGGGAAGGTCCTACGAGCAGTACTTC
j_call: TRBJ1-1; clone_size: -; d_call: -; v_call: TRBV19; cdr3_aa: CASTPMGPGTEAFF; cdr3_nt: TGTGCCAGTACTCCGATGGGGCCGGGCACTGAAGCTTTCTTT
j_call: TRBJ2-7; clone_size: -; d_call: -; v_call: TRBV11-2; cdr3_aa: CASSTRQAATYEQYF; cdr3_nt: TGTGCCAGCAGCACCCGACAGGCGGCAACCTACGAGCAGTACTTC
j_call: TRBJ2-7; clone_size: once; d_call: TRBD2; v_call: TRBV4-1; cdr3_aa: CASSQGTSGSGKQYF; cdr3_nt: TGCGCCAGCAGCCAAGGGACTAGCGGGAGTGGGAAGCAGTACTTC
j_call: TRBJ1-2; clone_size: -; d_call: TRBD1; v_call: TRBV7-3; cdr3_aa: CASSLAGGASGYTF; cdr3_nt: TGTGCCAGCAGCTTAGCAGGGGGCGCGTCTGGCTACACCTTC
j_call: TRBJ1-5; clone_size: -; d_call: -; v_call: TRBV27; cdr3_aa: CASSLTGPNQPQHF; cdr3_nt: TGTGCCAGCAGCCTGACAGGTCCAAATCAGCCCCAGCATTTT
j_call: TRBJ2-2; clone_size: -; d_call: TRBD1; v_call: TRBV28; cdr3_aa: CASVRQGSTGELFF; cdr3_nt: TGTGCCAGCGTACGACAGGGCAGCACCGGGGAGCTGTTTTTT
j_call: TRBJ1-4; clone_size: -; d_call: -; v_call: TRBV4-1; cdr3_aa: CASSQERRTNEKLFF; cdr3_nt: TGCGCCAGCAGCCAAGAACGTCGGACTAATGAAAAACTGTTTTTT
j_call: TRBJ2-3; clone_size: -; d_call: TRBD2; v_call: TRBV5-1; cdr3_aa: CASSPGTSGVTDTQYF; cdr3_nt: TGCGCCAGCAGCCCCGGGACTAGCGGAGTCACAGATACGCAGTATTTT
j_call: TRBJ2-1; clone_size: -; d_call: -; v_call: TRBV7-6; cdr3_aa: CASSLGGGNRRDQFF; cdr3_nt: TGTGCCAGCAGCTTAGGGGGTGGGAACCGGCGGGACCAGTTCTTC
j_call: TRBJ2-7; clone_size: -; d_call: -; v_call: TRBV5-4; cdr3_aa: CAGSPRRDTSYEQYF; cdr3_nt: TGTGCCGGCAGCCCCCGCCGGGACACCAGCTACGAGCAGTACTTC
j_call: TRBJ2-5; clone_size: -; d_call: TRBD2; v_call: TRBV13; cdr3_aa: CASSQNSGRGKETQYF; cdr3_nt: TGTGCCAGCAGCCAAAATAGCGGGAGGGGGAAAGAGACCCAGTACTTC
j_call: TRBJ1-5; clone_size: few; d_call: TRBD1; v_call: TRBV7-8; cdr3_aa: CASGRGLGNQPQHF; cdr3_nt: TGTGCCAGCGGCAGGGGGCTTGGCAATCAGCCCCAGCATTTT
j_call: TRBJ2-1; clone_size: -; d_call: -; v_call: TRBV27; cdr3_aa: CASAGGPDNEQFF; cdr3_nt: TGTGCCAGTGCTGGGGGCCCCGACAATGAGCAGTTCTTC
j_call: TRBJ2-6; clone_size: -; d_call: TRBD1; v_call: TRBV19; cdr3_aa: CASSPRTGLLGANVLTF; cdr3_nt: TGTGCCAGTAGTCCCCGGACAGGACTTCTGGGGGCCAACGTCCTGACTTTC
j_call: TRBJ1-2; clone_size: -; d_call: -; v_call: TRBV27; cdr3_aa: CASSTSTLGGYTF; cdr3_nt: TGTGCCAGCAGTACGAGTACTTTGGGGGGCTACACCTTC
j_call: TRBJ2-2; clone_size: -; d_call: -; v_call: TRBV12-5; cdr3_aa: CASGAGPNTGELFF; cdr3_nt: TGTGCTAGTGGTGCCGGACCAAACACCGGGGAGCTGTTTTTT
j_call: TRBJ2-7; clone_size: -; d_call: -; v_call: TRBV6-5; cdr3_aa: CASSYRPGDPYEQYF; cdr3_nt: TGTGCCAGCAGTTACAGGCCAGGGGACCCCTACGAGCAGTACTTC
j_call: TRBJ1-2; clone_size: -; d_call: -; v_call: TRBV19; cdr3_aa: CASSMGQGNYGYTF; cdr3_nt: TGTGCCAGTAGTATGGGGCAGGGGAACTATGGCTACACCTTC